This T cell receptor beta chain was captured by sequencing in a study of cytomegalovirus exposure and HLA in healthy donors (dated 2017 in TCRdb). For the study in its entirety: According to a later analysis, the approximately 120 validation repertoires were produced on the same platform as the approximately 620 repertoires of the first cohort. High-throughput TCR immunosequencing, statistical association of individual TCRs with disease status, and machine learning were combined to predict cytomegalovirus infection status. The aim of the study was to test whether cataloging public T cell receptors could identify signatures of past pathogen exposure. Along with the approximately 650-subject first cohort, a separate validation cohort of 120 different subjects was used.

Library construction relied on the immunoSEQ multiplex PCR assay. From the authors' description of their analysis: A statistical classification framework was built to diagnose cytomegalovirus status from the catalog of TCR beta chain sequences. The source is immuneACCESS, and TCRdb retained only in-frame sequences with V and J called. Part of the clones is not carried over; for the studies checked, unresolved V genes explain less than half of this, and the remainder is unexplained. That table gives V, J and clone size, and the DNA gave D and trimming. Across this sample there are approximately 270,000 clones, with around 90% seen only once. In total, the top ten clones hold less than 0.4% of the sample. CDR1 and CDR2 (MNHEY, SMNVEV) derive from the germline V gene (reference sequence). Spanning cysteine to phenylalanine, the CDR3 consists of 15 amino acids. The DNA shown is the 45-base CDR3, in frame from base 1. Trimming accounts for 4 bases at V and 5 bases at J, while the number of junction bases matched to no gene is 3.

The donors belonged to the validation cohort of 90 to 150 subjects, which was separate from the roughly 670-subject first cohort. About this clone itself: There is no known antigen for this receptor. No base-level quality is on record; no much larger clone is a single base apart.

Overall study results and their limits: Subsequent analysis determined that TCRs grouped into clusters in the first cohort also showed a tendency toward co-occurrence across the roughly 120 validation repertoires, and approximately 94% of cluster scores exceeded 0. A total of 164 TCR beta chains were listed by the study as associated with cytomegalovirus. While some public TCRs were present in many individuals, most TCR sequences turned up only very rarely across donors. In vitro tests confirmed that a few of the cytomegalovirus-associated TCR beta chains recognize cytomegalovirus antigens. It was suggested by the authors that the approach could potentially be generalized to other disease states and immunological phenotypes. The validation cohort had no HLA typing available for a later analysis, so co-occurrence within that cohort was assessed over all 130 or so repertoires. Cytomegalovirus status was reported to be diagnosed by the classifier with high specificity and sensitivity in both the original and validation cohorts.

The sample comprised PBMCs. This chain is built from TRBV27 and TRBJ2-1, with 12 middle bases fitting TRBD2. The origin of this receptor is a woman between 18 and 29 years old in good health and CMV-seronegative. For the CDR3, the sequence is CASSSWTSGDNEQFF. The nucleotide sequence is given as TGTGCCAGCAGTTCATGGACTAGCGGGGACAATGAGCAGTTCTTC.